The table lists the clone carrying this T cell receptor beta chain with many counts. Germline CDR1 SEHNR, CDR2 FQNEAQ (reference sequence). The CDR3 covers 16 residues. V was pared by 7 bases and J by 4 bases, with 22 bases between. Previously described methods and listed TCR primers were used for bulk TCR libraries. TCRdb passed the PCR reads through MiXCR, listing each CDR3 protein once. The sample yields roughly 93,000 distinct CDR3 sequences, 15% to 20% seen once. This entry belongs to a study of molecular identifiers for immune sequencing clone quantification. The sequenced sample was naive CD8+ T cells from blood, with Jurkat cell RNA spiked in. The subset was: FACS-sorted CD8+CD4-CCR7+CD45RA+ naive T cells. This chain connects TRBV7-9 to TRBJ1-1; TRBD1 is a possible D gene (6 bases). The receptor's source is a human donor in good health. Some libraries in this study had Jurkat cell RNA spiked in. CDR3 protein: CASTQQGPMQGTEAFF. Here the CDR3 DNA reads TGTGCCAGCACACAACAGGGACCAATGCAGGGCACTGAAGCTTTCTTT.